This TCR beta chain was sequenced in a study of radiation and T cells in renal cell carcinoma. Study observations and caveats: From baseline, blood top tumor clonotypes peaked at 2 weeks post-radiation.

As concerns this clone: Antigen specificity is unknown.

Germline CDR1 and CDR2: MGHDK and SYGVNS. This CDR3 comprises 11 residues. Trimming removed 5 bases from V and 8 bases from J, with 6 bases in between. Here immunoSEQ multiplex PCR was the method, and the copy in TCRdb shows in-frame clones only, minus some. The table includes approximately 150,000 clones, approximately 86% detected once. Time point meaning: blood 4 weeks post-SBRT, at nephrectomy. Treatment denoted: 15 Gy SBRT to primary tumor, nephrectomy 4 weeks later. The tumor was a clear cell renal cell carcinoma. The TCR comes from a woman aged 50 to 60 with renal cell carcinoma. J is TRBJ1-4 and V is TRBV25-1; D gene uncertain. The specimen comprised blood, sampled from a patient whose treatment included radiotherapy and nephrectomy. CDR3 nucleotide sequence: TGTGCCAGCAGTAAGACAGAAAAACTGTTTTTT. It translates to CASSKTEKLFF.